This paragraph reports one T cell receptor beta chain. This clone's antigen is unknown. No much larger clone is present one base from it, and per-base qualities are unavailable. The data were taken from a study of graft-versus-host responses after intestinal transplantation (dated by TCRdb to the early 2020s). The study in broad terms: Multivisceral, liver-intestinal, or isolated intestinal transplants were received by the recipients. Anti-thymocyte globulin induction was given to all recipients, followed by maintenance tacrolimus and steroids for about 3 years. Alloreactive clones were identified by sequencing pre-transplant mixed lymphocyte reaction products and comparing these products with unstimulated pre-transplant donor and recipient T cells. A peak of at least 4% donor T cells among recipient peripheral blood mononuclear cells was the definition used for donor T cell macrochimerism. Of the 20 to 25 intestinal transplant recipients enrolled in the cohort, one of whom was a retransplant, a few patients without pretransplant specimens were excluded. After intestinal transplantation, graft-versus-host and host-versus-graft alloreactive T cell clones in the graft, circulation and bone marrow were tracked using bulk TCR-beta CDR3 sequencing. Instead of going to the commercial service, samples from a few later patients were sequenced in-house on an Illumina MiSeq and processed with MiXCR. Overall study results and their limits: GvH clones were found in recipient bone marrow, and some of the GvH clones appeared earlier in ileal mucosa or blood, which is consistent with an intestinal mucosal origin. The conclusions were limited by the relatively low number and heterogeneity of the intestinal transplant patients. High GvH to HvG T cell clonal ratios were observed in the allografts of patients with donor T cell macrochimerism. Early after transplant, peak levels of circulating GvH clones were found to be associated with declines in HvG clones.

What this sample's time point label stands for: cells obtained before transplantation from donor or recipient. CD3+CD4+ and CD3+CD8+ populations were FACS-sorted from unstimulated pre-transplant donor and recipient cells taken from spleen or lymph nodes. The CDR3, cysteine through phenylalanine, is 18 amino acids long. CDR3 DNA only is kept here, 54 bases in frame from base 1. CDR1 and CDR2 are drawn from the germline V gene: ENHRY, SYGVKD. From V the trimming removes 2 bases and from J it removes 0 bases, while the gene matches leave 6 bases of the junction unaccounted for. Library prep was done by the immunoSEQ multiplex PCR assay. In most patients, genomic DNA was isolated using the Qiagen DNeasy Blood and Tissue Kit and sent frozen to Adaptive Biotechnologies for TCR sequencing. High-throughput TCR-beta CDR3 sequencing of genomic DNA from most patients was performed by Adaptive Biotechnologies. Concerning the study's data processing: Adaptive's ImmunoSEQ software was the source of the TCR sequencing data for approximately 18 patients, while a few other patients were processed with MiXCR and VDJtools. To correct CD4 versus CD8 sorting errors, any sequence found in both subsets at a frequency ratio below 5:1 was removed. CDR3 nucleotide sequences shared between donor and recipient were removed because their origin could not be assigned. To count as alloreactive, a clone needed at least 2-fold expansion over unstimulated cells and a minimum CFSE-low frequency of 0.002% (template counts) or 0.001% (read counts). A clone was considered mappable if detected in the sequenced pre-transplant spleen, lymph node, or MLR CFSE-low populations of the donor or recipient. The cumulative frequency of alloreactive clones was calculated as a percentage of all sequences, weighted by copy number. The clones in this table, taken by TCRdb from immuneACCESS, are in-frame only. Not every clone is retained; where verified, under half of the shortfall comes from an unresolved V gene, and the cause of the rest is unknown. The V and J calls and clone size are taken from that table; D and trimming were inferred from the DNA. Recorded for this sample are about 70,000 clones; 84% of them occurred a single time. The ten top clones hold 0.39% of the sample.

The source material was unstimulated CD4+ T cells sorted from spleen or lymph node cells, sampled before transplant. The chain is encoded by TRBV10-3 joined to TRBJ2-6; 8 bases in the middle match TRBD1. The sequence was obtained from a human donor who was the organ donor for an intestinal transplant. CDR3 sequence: CAISEIGQGLSGANVLTF. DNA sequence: TGTGCCATCAGTGAGATTGGACAGGGACTCTCTGGGGCCAACGTCCTGACTTTC.